Each of the 16 T cell receptor beta chains below was sequenced from the same sample in a study of beta chain features in type 1 diabetes. Every bit of the isolated RNA underwent reverse transcription, so sequencing read expressed TCRB transcripts. The data were produced by immunoSEQ multiplex PCR, yet TCRdb's version contains in-frame clones alone and is incomplete. The sample shows 350,000 to 400,000 clones, roughly 15% of them seen only once. Sequencing used naive CD4+ T cells from blood. Receptors were obtained from a woman under 30 in good health.

This clone was observed a few times. The chain couples TRBV2 to TRBJ2-5, with a possible D match to TRBD2 (6 bases). CDR3 length equals 17 residues. The germline V gene encodes CDR1 SNHLY and CDR2 FYNNEI. With 0 bases removed from V and 2 bases from J, the gap between germline ends came to 16 bases. CDR3 bases: TGTGCCAGCAGTGAAGCGCCAACTAGCCGTAGGCAAGAGACCCAGTACTTC. Its protein is CASSEAPTSRRQETQYF.

There are a few counts of this clone. V usage is TRBV6-1 and J usage is TRBJ2-1, with TRBD2 identical over 8 bases. V dropped 2 bases and J dropped 4; count of bases not matched to a gene: 7. Germline V gene data show CDR1 as MNHNS and CDR2 as SASEGT. The CDR3 spans 16 residues. As DNA, the CDR3 is TGTGCCAGCAGTGAATCCCCTAGCGGGTTATACAATGAGCAGTTCTTC. Protein sequence: CASSESPSGLYNEQFF.

This clone was counted a few times. This chain connects TRBV7-3 to TRBJ2-3, with 7 bases matching TRBD1. The germline V gene encodes CDR1 SGHTA and CDR2 FQGTGA. The CDR3 has 13 amino acids. V lost 8 bases and J lost 4; bases outside the gene matches: 6. The CDR3 region is CASSDRAADTQYF. The CDR3, as DNA: TGTGCCAGCTCAGACAGGGCCGCAGATACGCAGTATTTT.

CDR3 in DNA: TGCGCCAGCAGCCAAGTTGTGACTAGCACAGATACGCAGTATTTT. It specifies CASSQVVTSTDTQYF. The V gene is TRBV4-1, the J gene TRBJ2-3, with D hard to call. The CDR3 is 15 amino acids. Germline CDR1 and CDR2: MGHRA and YSYEKL. Trimming pared 1 base from V and 0 bases from J, leaving 8 bases between.

This clone showed up just a few times. The chain is built from TRBV11-2 and TRBJ2-1; D uncertain. Germline V gene data show CDR1 as SGHAT and CDR2 as FQNNGV. V was pared by 1 base and J by 6 bases, with 10 bases between. The CDR3 loop spans 14 amino acids. The DNA of the CDR3 is TGTGCCAGCAGCTTAGTTCGCAAGCTCAATGAGCAGTTCTTC. It is translated as CASSLVRKLNEQFF. Full variable domain (outside the CDR3, taken from reference TRBV11-2 and TRBJ2-1): EAGVAQSPRYKIIEKRQSVAFWCNPISGHATLYWYQQILGQGPKLLIQFQNNGVVDDSQLPKDRFSAERLKGVDSTLKIQPAKLEDSAVYLCASSLVRKLNEQFFGPGTRLTVL.

Only a few counts were recorded for this clone. This chain links TRBV4-1 with TRBJ2-5, with D possibly matching TRBD1 (6 bases). CDR1 is MGHRA and CDR2 is YSYEKL in the germline V gene. The CDR3 runs 14 residues. Trimming shortened V by 4 bases and J by 5 bases, and 14 bases separated the two germline ends. This chain's CDR3 is CASSPTGIAETQYF. CDR3 sequence (DNA): TGCGCCAGCAGCCCCACAGGGATTGCGGAGACCCAGTACTTC.

This chain uses TRBV5-6 with TRBJ1-2; TRBD1 might be the D (6 bases). The CDR3 covers 14 residues. V lost 4 bases and J 3 bases, leaving 13 bases between the germline ends. The germline gives CDR1 SGHDT, CDR2 YYEEEE. Written as DNA, the CDR3 is TGTGCCAGCAGCCTGGAAGGGGGGGACTATGGCTACACCTTC. It is translated as CASSLEGGDYGYTF. Full variable domain (rest looked up from reference TRBV5-6 and TRBJ1-2): DAGVTQSPTHLIKTRGQQVTLRCSPKSGHDTVSWYQQALGQGPQFIFQYYEEEERQRGNFPDRFSGHQFPNYSSELNVNALLLGDSALYLCASSLEGGDYGYTFGSGTRLTVV.

There are a few counts of this clone. This rearrangement joins TRBV5-1 to TRBJ2-5; TRBD2 aligns across 8 bases. CDR1 SGHRS and CDR2 YFSETQ come from the germline V gene. The trim removed 4 bases at V and 3 bases at J, leaving 8 bases unmatched. This CDR3 is 15 amino acids long. CDR3 loop: CASSRGGAEEETQYF. CDR3 coding DNA: TGCGCCAGCAGCCGGGGGGGAGCGGAAGAAGAGACCCAGTACTTC.

This clone appeared a few times. This chain uses TRBV6-5 with TRBJ1-5; 7 positions agree with TRBD1. J was trimmed by 9 bases and V by 5 bases; bases with no gene match: 1. The germline gives CDR1 MNHEY, CDR2 SVGAGI. This CDR3 has 11 residues. CDR3 coding DNA: TGTGCCAGCAGTCGACAGGGGCCCCAGCATTTT. It codes for CASSRQGPQHF.

The gene calls are TRBV5-1 and TRBJ1-1, with a tentative D call TRBD1 (6 bases). The germline gives CDR1 SGHRS, CDR2 YFSETQ. V gave up 3 bases and J gave up 4 bases, with 19 bases separating them. CDR3 length equals 16 residues. The CDR3: CASSSGHPMVGTEAFF. CDR3 nucleotide sequence: TGCGCCAGCAGCTCGGGACACCCAATGGTGGGCACTGAAGCTTTCTTT.

This clone has a handful of counts. The chain links TRBV7-9 to TRBJ2-5, with D possibly TRBD2 on 5 matching bases. The V gene's germline CDR1 is SEHNR and CDR2 FQNEAQ (reference sequence). This CDR3 spans 14 amino acids. Trimming took off 2 bases at V and 7 bases at J, with 14 bases between the two ends. CDR3 DNA: TGTGCCAGCAGCTTACCCGAGGGATCGAGGACCCAGTACTTC. Amino acid sequence: CASSLPEGSRTQYF.

CDR3: CATSRGSAGGTDTQYF. The CDR3 coding sequence is TGTGCCACCAGCAGAGGTTCTGCAGGCGGCACAGATACGCAGTATTTT. The J gene is TRBJ2-3, the V gene TRBV15; D gene uncertain. The V and J ends lost 1 base and 1 base respectively, with 12 bases between them. CDR1 is LNHNV, CDR2 YYDKDF, per germline (reference sequence). The CDR3 spans 16 residues.

This sequence joins TRBV13 and TRBJ2-5, with 11 bases that match TRBD2. This CDR3 has 16 residues. Per germline, CDR1 PRHDT and CDR2 FYEKMQ (reference sequence). V was clipped by 2 bases and J by 5 bases; unmatched bases: 7. CDR3 residues: CASSLWLAGGLETQYF. As DNA, the CDR3 is TGTGCCAGCAGCTTATGGCTAGCGGGAGGACTGGAGACCCAGTACTTC.

The chain links TRBV18 to TRBJ2-1; no reliable D call. CDR3 length equals 15 residues. The germline gives CDR1 KGHSH, CDR2 LQKENI. V was clipped by 2 bases and J by 5 bases, with 13 bases between them. This chain's CDR3 is CASSPRNGANNEQFF. The CDR3 nucleotides are TGTGCCAGCTCACCAAGGAACGGAGCGAACAATGAGCAGTTCTTC. Full variable domain (rest looked up from reference TRBV18 and TRBJ2-1): NAGVMQNPRHLVRRRGQEARLRCSPMKGHSHVYWYRQLPEEGLKFMVYLQKENIIDESGMPKERFSAEFPKEGPSILRIQQVVRGDSAAYFCASSPRNGANNEQFFGPGTRLTVL.

The chain joins TRBV28 to TRBJ1-1; D ambiguous. CDR1 is MDHEN and CDR2 is SYDVKM in the germline V gene. There are 12 residues in the CDR3. Trimming removed 1 base at V and 3 bases at J, with 3 bases between. CDR3 amino acids: CASSLSYTEAFF. The CDR3, as DNA: TGTGCCAGCAGTTTATCGTACACTGAAGCTTTCTTT.

CDR3 sequence (DNA): TGTGCCTGGAGGAGAACAGGGGTCAATGAGCAGTTCTTC. Its translation: CAWRRTGVNEQFF. The V gene is TRBV30, the J gene TRBJ2-1; 7 bases are shared with TRBD1. Germline V gives CDR1 GTSNPN, CDR2 SVGIG (reference sequence). The V and J ends lost 3 bases and 6 bases, in that order; junction bases with no gene match: 5. The CDR3 loop spans 13 amino acids.